Only one count was recorded for the clone carrying this T cell receptor (beta chain). Its antigen is not identified. Profiled with immunoSEQ multiplex PCR; TCRdb holds only in-frame clones, not every one. Among around 110,000 clones, more than 80% were seen once, and the ten largest hold 5.5% to 7%. The data derive from a study of radiotherapy plus CTLA-4 blockade in lung cancer. Findings and limits, study-wide: Reportedly, early blood T cell clone dynamics best predicted response, with interferon-beta. Radiotherapy with ipilimumab was followed by blood expansion of tumor-derived clones.

Trimming shortened V by 7 bases and J by 1 base, and 9 bases separated the two germline ends. This CDR3 has 13 residues. The V gene's germline CDR1 is SEHNR and CDR2 FQNEAQ (reference sequence). This sequence joins TRBV7-9 and TRBJ2-3, with a possible D match to TRBD1 (5 bases). The sequence was obtained from a human donor with non-small cell lung cancer that progressed on radiotherapy plus ipilimumab. The sample was peripheral blood, taken from a patient treated with radiotherapy plus ipilimumab. CDR3 loop: CASMSRGTDTQYF. In nucleotides, the CDR3 is TGTGCCAGCATGTCCAGGGGCACAGATACGCAGTATTTT. The whole variable domain, remainder taken from reference TRBV7-9 and TRBJ2-3, is DTGVSQNPRHKITKRGQNVTFRCDPISEHNRLYWYRQTLGQGPEFLTYFQNEAQLEKSRLLSDRFSAERPKGSFSTLEIQRTEQGDSAMYLCASMSRGTDTQYFGPGTRLTVL.